These 10 T cell receptor beta chains were sequenced from one sample in a study of shared clonotypes between healthy human individuals. The naive CD8 fraction comprised CD45RO-negative cells positively selected for CCR7 and excluded terminally differentiated effector memory CD45RA+ cells. Clones were sequenced by immunoSEQ multiplex PCR, and TCRdb holds only the in-frame ones, with some missing. The sample contains around 2.1 million clones, approximately 94% of which appear only once. Sequenced: naive CD8+ T cells from PBMCs. These receptors were obtained from a man in his late teens or twenties in good health. Some clones in this sample may be carry-over from other donors' samples.

A single count supports this clone. The CDR3 nucleotides are TGTGCCAGCAGCTTAGGGCCCTATCGGGTCGAGGAAAAACTGTTTTTT. The encoded protein is CASSLGPYRVEEKLFF. The gene calls are TRBV11-2 and TRBJ1-4; D is uncertain. CDR3 length: 16 residues. V was pared by 1 base and J by 8 bases, with 17 bases between. CDR1 and CDR2 from the germline V gene are SGHAT and FQNNGV.

This clone has only one observation. This chain connects TRBV14 to TRBJ2-7; D is uncertain. Germline V gene data show CDR1 as SGHDN and CDR2 as FVKESK. Deletions cut 0 bases from V and 3 bases from J, with 18 bases between. This CDR3 spans 17 amino acids. This chain's CDR3 is CASSQEFVSHSSYEQYF. In DNA, the CDR3 is TGTGCCAGCAGCCAAGAATTCGTCAGCCATTCCAGCTACGAGCAGTACTTC.

The chain has TRBV7-6 and TRBJ2-7; D gene unclear. V lost 6 bases to trimming and J lost 7 bases, with 13 bases between them. CDR1 is SGHVS and CDR2 is FNYEAQ in the germline V gene. The CDR3 has 12 residues. CDR3 residues: CASSYRAGEQYF. The CDR3 DNA reads TGTGCCAGCAGTTACCGGGCCGGGGAGCAGTACTTC.

The chain recombines TRBV11-2 with TRBJ2-5; possibly TRBD2 for D (6 bases). The CDR3 sequence is 16 residues long. V dropped 2 bases and J dropped 4 bases, with 17 bases sitting between them. CDR1 is SGHAT and CDR2 is FQNNGV in the germline V gene. The CDR3 bases are TGTGCCAGCAGCTTAATTGGAGGGCCTAGTCGAGAGACCCAGTACTTC. Amino acid sequence: CASSLIGGPSRETQYF. Together with reference TRBV11-2 and TRBJ2-5, the CDR3 gives the full variable domain: EAGVAQSPRYKIIEKRQSVAFWCNPISGHATLYWYQQILGQGPKLLIQFQNNGVVDDSQLPKDRFSAERLKGVDSTLKIQPAKLEDSAVYLCASSLIGGPSRETQYFGPGTRLLVL.

Regarding this clone: Other nucleotide sequences from this sample produce the same CDR3. The chain links TRBV2 to TRBJ1-1, with D tentatively TRBD1 (5 bases). Looked up from germline, CDR1 is SNHLY and CDR2 is FYNNEI. The V and J ends lost 7 bases and 0 bases respectively, with 9 bases between them. There are 13 residues in the CDR3. This CDR3 reads CASMRQLNTEAFF. CDR3 coding DNA: TGTGCCAGCATGCGACAGTTGAACACTGAAGCTTTCTTT.

Details on this clone: The sample carries other DNA sequences with the same CDR3. The CDR3 protein is CASSLGTVPYEQYF. The CDR3 bases are TGTGCCAGCAGTTTAGGGACAGTTCCCTACGAGCAGTACTTC. The chain combines TRBV27 with TRBJ2-7; 7 positions match TRBD1. This CDR3 comprises 14 residues. The V gene's germline CDR1 is MNHEY and CDR2 SMNVEV (reference sequence). V shed 2 bases and J 2 bases; nucleotides not matched to a gene: 3.

To note about this clone: Different DNA sequences within this sample yield the same CDR3. The gene calls are TRBV6-6 and TRBJ2-7; a possible D gene is TRBD1 (5 bases). From germline, CDR1 is MNHNY and CDR2 SVGAGI (reference sequence). Trimming cost V 0 bases and J 4 bases, with 7 bases left between them. The CDR3 is 13 residues long. DNA of the CDR3: TGTGCCAGCAGTTACTCTACAGGATACGAGCAGTACTTC. Translating it yields CASSYSTGYEQYF.

The gene calls are TRBV11-2 and TRBJ2-5; TRBD1 matches 7 bases. The CDR3 sequence is 13 residues long. Germline V gene sequence: CDR1 SGHAT, CDR2 FQNNGV. Germline trimming cut 4 bases from V and 5 bases from J; bases unmatched to any gene: 4. For the CDR3, the DNA is TGTGCCAGCAGCTACAGGGGCTGGGAGACCCAGTACTTC. Translated, it gives CASSYRGWETQYF.

The chain has TRBV4-3 and TRBJ1-3; D remains ambiguous. Germline CDR1 reads LGHNA; CDR2 reads YSLEER. V lost 0 bases and J lost 1, with 13 bases in between. This CDR3 spans 17 amino acids. The DNA of the CDR3 is TGCGCCAGCAGCCAAGATTGGGGAAGGAGATCTGGAAACACCATATATTTT. It is translated as CASSQDWGRRSGNTIYF.

V and J are TRBV7-2 and TRBJ2-3, with 9 bases matching TRBD2. Trimming removed 5 bases from V and 5 bases from J; junction bases left unmatched: 17. This CDR3 is built from 18 residues. From germline, CDR1 is SGHTA and CDR2 FQGNSA. The DNA for the CDR3 is TGTGCCAGCAGCCCAACGCACAAGACTAGCGGCCGAGGAGATACGCAGTATTTT. It codes for CASSPTHKTSGRGDTQYF. Complete variable domain (other parts from reference TRBV7-2 and TRBJ2-3): GAGVSQSPSNKVTEKGKDVELRCDPISGHTALYWYRQSLGQGLEFLIYFQGNSAPDKSGLPSDRFSAERTGGSVSTLTIQRTQQEDSAVYLCASSPTHKTSGRGDTQYFGPGTRLTVL.